One T cell receptor (beta chain) is described in this entry. These data are taken from a study of T cells expressing NK-cell markers. Germline V gene sequence: CDR1 MNHEY, CDR2 SMNVEV (reference sequence). CDR3 length equals 15 residues. From its re-call of the 5' RACE reads, TCRdb lists each CDR3 protein once, without DNA. This table holds 550,000 to 600,000 distinct CDR3 sequences. Material: blood T cells: a sorted CD56 or NKG2C T cell subset, CD4+ or CD8+ T cells, or bulk PBMC T cells (not recorded which). The TCR sequence derives from a man between 18 and 35 years old in good health. This sequence joins TRBV27 and TRBJ2-3; TCRdb indicates TRBD2, and absent DNA this call remains unverified. CDR3 sequence reads: CASSLSTSGGDTQYF.